The rows below give T cell receptor beta chains drawn from one sample of a study of blood T cell repertoires in COVID-19. Sequenced by immunoSEQ multiplex PCR; TCRdb stores in-frame clones only, minus some. The data show over 95,000 clones, more than 65% seen once. Material: peripheral blood. These receptors were obtained from a woman at least 80 years old with active or convalescent COVID-19. Each CDR3 is given with its conserved first and last residue.

v_gene,j_gene,CDR3aa
TRBV28,TRBJ1-2,CASSSGAHGYTF
TRBV6-1,TRBJ1-5,CASSETRAAWGSYYQPQHF
TRBV2,TRBJ1-2,CASRGRDIGGYTF
TRBV6-5,TRBJ2-7,CASRLDSLTYEQYF
TRBV5-1,TRBJ2-3,CASSLVAGEVTQYF
TRBV28,TRBJ1-3,CASSGTPGSGNTIYF
TRBV3-1/TRBV3-2,TRBJ2-7,CASSLRDREAEQYF
TRBV4-1,TRBJ1-5,CASGQVSNQPQHF
TRBV5-5,TRBJ2-7,CASSLPGTGGIYEQYF
TRBV5-1,TRBJ2-1,CASSPSDSKEQFF
TRBV6-2/TRBV6-3,TRBJ2-5,CASSYTNRETQYF
TRBV6-2/TRBV6-3,TRBJ1-5,CASSYGDRGDQPQHF
TRBV4-1,TRBJ2-1,CASSLERAAYNEQFF
TRBV12-3/TRBV12-4,TRBJ2-5,CASSRFPETQYF
TRBV18,TRBJ2-1,CASSKGLAGDNEQFF
TRBV21-1,TRBJ1-5,CASSDRDQPQHF
TRBV7-9,TRBJ2-7,CASSLGLAAYEQYF
TRBV19,TRBJ1-4,CASLRRGGGEKLFF
TRBV9,TRBJ2-3,CASSTRLAPDTQYF
TRBV4-2,TRBJ2-5,CASSQVVGGQGETQYF
TRBV10-3,TRBJ1-1,CAISGLRGKAEAFF
TRBV10-3,TRBJ1-5,CAIRGEKTGSLGPQHF
TRBV5-1,TRBJ2-3,CASSLEQDGTDTQYF